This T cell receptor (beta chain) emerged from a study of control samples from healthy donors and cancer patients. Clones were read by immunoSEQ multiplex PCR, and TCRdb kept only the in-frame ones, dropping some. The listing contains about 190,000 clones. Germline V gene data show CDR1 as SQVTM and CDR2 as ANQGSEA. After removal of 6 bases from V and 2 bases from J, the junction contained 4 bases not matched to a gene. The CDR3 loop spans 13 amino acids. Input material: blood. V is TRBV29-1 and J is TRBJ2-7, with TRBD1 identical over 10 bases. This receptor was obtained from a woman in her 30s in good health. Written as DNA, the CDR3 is TGCAGCGTCCAGACAGGGGGCACCTACGAGCAGTACTTC. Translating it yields CSVQTGGTYEQYF.